This TCR beta chain was recorded in a study of blood T cell repertoires in COVID-19. Repertoires were generated with immunoSEQ multiplex PCR, while TCRdb's copy carries only in-frame clones and drops some. Of roughly 92,000 clones listed, about nine tenths are singletons. The V gene's germline CDR1 is LNHDA and CDR2 SQIVND (reference sequence). The V segment lost 5 bases and the J segment 7 bases; nucleotides outside the gene matches: 12. The CDR3 runs 16 residues. The chain links TRBV19 to TRBJ1-5; 9 bases are shared with TRBD1. The TCR was taken from a man aged 50-60 years with acute or convalescent COVID-19. The sequenced sample was peripheral blood. The CDR3, as DNA: TGTGCCAGTAGTTCCGGGAGACAGGGGGGGGCACAGCCCCAGCATTTT. This translates into CASSSGRQGGAQPQHF.